This T cell receptor beta chain was captured by sequencing in a study of cytomegalovirus exposure and HLA in healthy donors (dated 2017 in TCRdb). Regarding the complete study: An earlier analysis of more than 550 of the donors reported around 280 Gb of sequence data and 90 million to 120 million unique TCR beta sequences obtained from about 200 million T cells. An early release that covered some 630 HLA-typed donors contained about 300 gigabases of sequencing data and about 84 million unique TCR sequences. Of the roughly 390 genotyped donors, 65% to 90% were placed in the genetic ancestry cluster associated with self-reported Caucasian donors. The study aimed to test whether signatures of past pathogen exposure could be identified by cataloging public T cell receptors. The study profiled the T cell repertoires of 500 to 800 subjects by immunosequencing and related them to cytomegalovirus serostatus. Besides the first cohort of roughly 700 subjects, a separate validation cohort made up of roughly 120 different subjects was used. To predict cytomegalovirus infection status, the study combined high-throughput TCR immunosequencing, statistical association of individual TCRs with disease status, and machine learning. A later analysis re-analyzed previously published TCR beta repertoires from approximately 700 donors and added high-resolution HLA genotyping to study TCR occurrence patterns. Rather than drawing on any new phenotypic data, the later analysis identified candidate immune exposures from TCR beta sequences and the way those sequences occurred across donors. An earlier analysis of some 500 of the donors used high-throughput TCR beta sequencing to judge whether each TCR beta V gene segment behaved as functional or pseudogenic. Donor age, sex, ethnicity and CMV serostatus were compiled together with the repertoire data. A later genetic analysis used genome-wide SNP genotypes for about three fifths of the 666 donors, treating that subset as a discovery cohort. All discovery cohort repertoires had been generated using a single sequencing platform. HLA typing included class I and class II loci at four-digit resolution. The number of typed donors differed by locus: roughly 629-640 for A, B, C, DRB1 and DQB1; approximately 540 for DQA1; approximately 610 for DPA1; and about 450 for DPB1. Because of strong linkage in the cohort, four to six DR-DQ haplotypes were treated as single units for association and clustering. Among roughly 400 genotyped donors of the cohort, an average of approximately 250,000 unique TCR beta nucleotide sequences were sequenced per donor, roughly a sixth of them non-productive. The paper as a whole reports these results and caveats: Because HLA typing was unavailable for some donors at each locus, only the typed subset was used in association tests. Compared with equally common non-associated chains, HLA-associated TCR beta chains in a later analysis were more clonally expanded and had lower generation probabilities. It was suggested by the authors that the approach could potentially be generalized to other disease states and immunological phenotypes. According to a later analysis, most CMV-associated TCR beta chains appeared to be HLA-restricted, and the HLA associations seemed to be driven largely by CMV exposure. CMV serostatus was the only immune exposure information available for the cohort. According to a later analysis, parvovirus B19, influenza, CMV and Epstein-Barr virus appeared linked to several top co-occurrence clusters. A later genetic analysis reported fewer N-insertions in productive TCRs among donors in an Asian-associated ancestry cluster than the roughly 650-donor mean. A few of the identified cytomegalovirus-associated TCR beta chains were confirmed in vitro to be specific for cytomegalovirus antigens. Some IMGT-functional V segments, including TRBV6-2 and TRBV6-3, could not be told apart with the 87-base-pair reads, so those segments were excluded. The earlier analysis of fewer than 750 of the donors excluded some 16 rarely observed V segments, including chromosome 9 orphons, because counts were too low. At a false discovery rate of 0.05, a later analysis linked around 15,000 TCR beta sequences to specific HLA alleles. A further reported finding was that TCR beta sequences accurately predicted the HLA-A and HLA-B alleles for most subjects in the first cohort. Most TCR sequences were observed very rarely across donors, whereas some public TCRs were present in many individuals. In a later analysis, the rate of TCR association differed among HLA loci, with DRB1 alleles having the most associated TCRs and HLA-C alleles having the fewest. Assigning TCR associations to individual alleles was difficult when HLA alleles, especially DR and DQ, strongly co-occurred. A group of highly shared sequence variants was considered likely to be a technical artifact of the sequencing pipeline. Roughly uniform sequencing depth across donors was assumed in presence/absence analyses, although this assumption may not hold. Linkage disequilibrium might explain the correlated functional status among segregating V segments, but an unknown experimental factor could not be excluded. The classifier was reported to diagnose cytomegalovirus status with high specificity and sensitivity in both the original cohort and the validation cohort. A later genetic analysis associated a missense DCLRE1C variant with V-gene and J-gene trimming of TCR beta chains, and an independent cohort replicated the association. In this cohort, only TCR beta chains were sequenced, and detectable features were limited by the absence of alpha or paired-chain data. The study listed 164 TCR beta chains as associated with cytomegalovirus. In an earlier analysis of around 600 of the donors, most TCR beta V segments were observed in productive rearrangements about 87% or about 30% of the time, broadly matching IMGT annotations.

Library method: the immunoSEQ multiplex PCR assay. For the multiplex PCR, a mixture combining 60 forward primers for TCR Vbeta segments and 13 reverse primers for TCR Jbeta segments was used. The CDR3 region of rearranged TCR beta genes was amplified from genomic DNA with a multiplex PCR assay. The amplified TCR beta libraries were sequenced on the Illumina HiSeq System as 87-base-pair reads. As for the original processing: In a later analysis, tens of millions of unique TCR beta chains were counted across the 666 repertoires, and around 10 million of these chains were shared by at least two donors. A nearest-neighbor algorithm error-corrected the raw reads and collapsed the reads into unique sequences, merging closely related sequences to remove PCR and sequencing errors. CDR3 sequences were aligned to IMGT reference sequences to assign V, D and J gene segments. For a sequence to be retained, at least a six-nucleotide match to both a V gene segment and a J gene segment was required. A rearrangement counted as productive if the CDR3 had no stop codons and remained in frame with V and J, and every other rearrangement counted as non-productive. Following IMGT convention, CDR3 was defined as the stretch from the second conserved V-encoded cysteine to the conserved J-encoded phenylalanine. Sequences without an unambiguous match to a single V gene segment were excluded from the earlier analysis of several hundred of the donors. An earlier analysis of roughly 590 of the donors called V segments functional above 56.7% productive rearrangements and segregating when the between-donor standard deviation exceeded 5%. A statistical classification framework was developed to diagnose cytomegalovirus status using the catalog of TCR beta chain sequences. In a later analysis, TCR nucleotide sequences were compared against IMGT/GENE-DB human TR gene sequences so that V and J genes could be assigned. In a later analysis, CDR3 sequences and most-parsimonious VDJ recombination scenarios were assigned using the TCRdist pipeline. In a later analysis, each TCR beta chain was defined by its CDR3 amino acid sequence together with its V-gene family, and reads without a unique V-gene family were excluded. As a way to deal with suspected cross-contamination and a sequencing artifact, a later analysis dropped hundreds of nucleotide sequences that were highly shared and had low generation probability. For each public chain, a later analysis derived a clonal expansion index from normalized ranks of inferred template counts within each repertoire. Generation probabilities in a later analysis came from a VDJ recombination model fitted to out-of-frame rearrangements, and those results were checked against IGoR. Hypergeometric tests were used in a later analysis to score TCR-TCR, TCR-HLA and TCR-CMV co-occurrence, with a repertoire-size bias correction applied to the TCR pairs. False discovery rates were estimated in a later analysis by permuting HLA or CMV assignments 20 times. In a later analysis, co-occurring TCRs were grouped using DBSCAN, with TCRdist sequence similarity added in when clustering inside HLA-allele-positive subsets. For co-occurrence clustering, repertoires with fewer than 30,000 or more than 120,000 public chains were excluded, along with four to six repertoires with anomalous nucleotide sharing. TCRdb carries this immuneACCESS record with in-frame sequences only. Its versions omit some clonotypes, under half of them owing to an unresolved V gene in the studies checked, with the rest unexplained. V and J calls and clone size are as listed in that table; D and trimming were resolved from the DNA. The sample table shows 90,000 to 120,000 clones, and about three quarters are seen once. The ten largest clones take up 7% to 8% of the sample.

The cohort was made up of approximately 700 healthy bone marrow donors. All cohort members were sampled while nominally healthy, although unrecorded immune exposures were likely present. The donor was CMV seronegative and belonged to the group of more than 300 seronegative cohort members. Every donor gave a peripheral blood sample, and the peripheral blood mononuclear cells from that sample were used for TCR beta sequencing. The Qiagen DNeasy Blood Extraction Kit was used to extract genomic DNA from the blood cell samples. V and J are truncated by 3 bases and 6 bases respectively, leaving an intervening sequence of 13 bases. From the cysteine through the phenylalanine, the CDR3 covers 13 amino acids. The kept DNA is CDR3 alone, 39 bases in frame from the first base. From the germline V gene, CDR1 is SGHDT and CDR2 is YYEEEE. A few counts support this clone. Its antigen specificity is not known. Per-base qualities were not stored, and no clone one base away is much larger.

The material sequenced was PBMCs. This clonotype was obtained from a man aged 25 to 40 in good health and CMV-seronegative. The chain is made from TRBV5-6 and TRBJ2-7; TRBD2 could be the D gene, as 5 bases match. CDR3 reads: CASSYPLEGEQYF. The base sequence is TGTGCCAGCAGCTACCCTCTAGAGGGCGAGCAGTACTTC.